The sequence of this T cell receptor beta chain was determined in a study of T cells in localized non-small cell lung cancer. Study outcomes and limitations: T cell clonality was highest in uninvolved adjacent lung, above tumor.

Regarding this clone: The target antigen is unknown.

Germline CDR1 reads MDHEN; CDR2 reads SYDVKM. There are 13 residues in the CDR3. The V and J ends lost 7 bases and 2 bases respectively, with 9 bases between them. The protocol was immunoSEQ multiplex PCR, while the TCRdb copy is restricted to in-frame clones and leaves out a portion. The sample records approximately 64,000 clones, 85% to 90% being singletons. V and J are TRBV28 and TRBJ1-5, with D perhaps matching TRBD1 (5 bases). This receptor was obtained from a woman aged 35 to 70 with stage I lung adenocarcinoma. Here the sequenced sample was peripheral blood, taken before any cancer treatment. DNA of the CDR3: TGTGCCAGCATAGTGACAGGCAATCAGCCCCAGCATTTT. This sequence encodes CASIVTGNQPQHF.